This TCR beta chain was captured by sequencing in a study of cytomegalovirus exposure and HLA in healthy donors (dated by TCRdb to between 2016 and 2019). Notes on the research overall: The roughly 670 repertoires of the first cohort and the roughly 120 validation repertoires were produced on the same platform, according to a later analysis. The study aimed to test whether cataloging public T cell receptors could reveal signatures of past pathogen exposure. In addition to the first cohort of approximately 670 subjects, a separate validation cohort of 120 different subjects was used. To predict cytomegalovirus infection status, the study brought together high-throughput TCR immunosequencing, statistical association of individual TCRs with disease status, and machine learning.

Library generation was performed with the immunoSEQ multiplex PCR assay. The source study handled its data this way. To diagnose cytomegalovirus status from the catalog of TCR beta chain sequences, a statistical classification framework was built. Not all clones reach the TCRdb copy of this immuneACCESS table, which keeps in-frame sequences only. Checked studies attribute under half of the gap to unresolved V genes and leave the rest unexplained. Clone size and V and J calls were adopted from that table, with D and trimming inferred from the DNA. In all, the sample holds about 49,000 clones, and roughly 94% of those were seen once. The biggest ten clones account for approximately 8.1% of the sample. Study-wide conclusions, independent of this receptor: In a later analysis, TCRs clustered in the first cohort were found to also tend to co-occur in the approximately 120 validation repertoires, with approximately 94% of cluster scores above 0. The study gave a list of under 200 TCR beta chains associated with cytomegalovirus. Most TCR sequences were seen in very few donors, while some public TCRs were found in many individuals. Cytomegalovirus status was reported to be diagnosed by the classifier with high specificity and sensitivity in both the original and validation cohorts. All 120 or so repertoires were used to score co-occurrence in the validation cohort in a later analysis, because that analysis had no HLA typing for the cohort. According to the authors, the approach could potentially be generalized to other disease states and immunological phenotypes. In vitro tests confirmed that a few of the cytomegalovirus-associated TCR beta chains recognize cytomegalovirus antigens.

With regard to this clone: The clone's antigen remains unknown. Base-call qualities are not available, and no considerably larger clone is one nucleotide away.

The donors were included in the validation cohort of 120 subjects, a group kept apart from the roughly 700-subject first cohort. The junction shows trimming of 5 bases on V and 3 bases on J, and the gene matches do not reach 10 bases of it. The CDR3 numbers 17 residues from cysteine through phenylalanine. Only the CDR3 DNA stays, 51 bases, in frame from base 1. The CDR1 and CDR2 encoded by the germline V gene are SGHTA and FQGNSA. Source material: PBMCs. The sequence was obtained from a young woman in good health and CMV-seropositive. The chain uses TRBV7-2 and TRBJ1-6; 7 bases in the junction line up with TRBD1. The CDR3: CASSPDRASFYNSPLHF. The nucleotide sequence reads as follows: TGTGCCAGCAGCCCAGACAGGGCATCATTCTATAATTCACCCCTCCACTTT.